This TCR beta chain was observed in a study of metastatic and nonmetastatic thyroid tumors. Whole-study context: Across blood and tumor or nodule tissue, repertoires from malignant and benign thyroid patients were compared with one another.

In this sample, this clone turned up many times. Its antigen is not identified. Methods used by the authors: Building a distant-metastasis classifier for papillary thyroid cancer drew on CDR3 differences across clinicopathological groups. TCRdb ran MiXCR on the PCR reads. TCRdb, not the original authors, processed these V and J calls. The profile shows more than 15,000 clones, under 35% of them singletons. Study-level findings and limits: Patients with malignant thyroid tumors reportedly had significantly higher TCR beta diversity than those with benign nodules, in blood and tumor.

Trimming pared 0 bases from V and 5 bases from J, leaving 5 bases between. This CDR3 is built from 13 residues. Germline CDR1 is SGHRS and CDR2 is YFSETQ. Ahead of thyroid surgery, no patient had received treatment of any kind. Sequenced material: blood. The chain has TRBV5-1 and TRBJ2-2; D not resolved. The clonotype comes from a female donor with papillary thyroid cancer or a benign thyroid nodule (not recorded which). Some clones in this sample may be carry-over from other donors' samples. CDR3 in DNA: TGCGCCAGCAGCTTGGAAGGGACCGGGGAGCTGTTTTTT. Translation: CASSLEGTGELFF.